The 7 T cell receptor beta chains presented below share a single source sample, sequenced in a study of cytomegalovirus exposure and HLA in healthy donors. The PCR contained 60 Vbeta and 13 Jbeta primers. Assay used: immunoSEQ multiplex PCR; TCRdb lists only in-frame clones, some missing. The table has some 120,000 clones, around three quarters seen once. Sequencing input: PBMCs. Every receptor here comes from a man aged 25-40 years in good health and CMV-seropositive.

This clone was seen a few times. CDR3 sequence (DNA): TGTGCCAGCCGCGGGGCCACCTACGAGCAGTACTTC. This gives the protein CASRGATYEQYF. The chain combines TRBV6-6 with TRBJ2-7; tentative D call: TRBD2 (6 bases). Between the trimmed V and J ends, which lost 8 bases and 2 bases, there was a span of 10 bases. The CDR3 runs 12 residues. Germline-derived CDR1 and CDR2 are MNHNY and SVGAGI (reference sequence).

The CDR3 DNA reads TGTGCCAGCAGCTTACGTCAGGGGCCTTGGAATGAGCAGTTCTTC. This gives the protein CASSLRQGPWNEQFF. The chain couples TRBV7-3 to TRBJ2-1; D may be TRBD1 (6 bases). Germline CDR1 reads SGHTA; CDR2 reads FQGTGA. V lost 2 bases and J lost 7, with 15 bases in between. This CDR3 has 15 amino acids.

The CDR3 bases are TGTGCCAGCCTTGGGGACGGGGGGAGCTACGAGCAGTACTTC. This sequence encodes CASLGDGGSYEQYF. This chain connects TRBV28 to TRBJ2-7; 7 bases are a match to TRBD2. J was trimmed by 3 bases and V by 8 bases; bases with no gene match: 10. Germline CDR1 MDHEN, CDR2 SYDVKM. The CDR3 has 14 residues.

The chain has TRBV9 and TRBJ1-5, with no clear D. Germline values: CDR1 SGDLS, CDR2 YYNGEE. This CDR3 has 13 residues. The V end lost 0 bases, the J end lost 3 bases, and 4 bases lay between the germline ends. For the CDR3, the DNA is TGTGCCAGCAGCGTAGACATCAATCAGCCCCAGCATTTT. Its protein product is CASSVDINQPQHF. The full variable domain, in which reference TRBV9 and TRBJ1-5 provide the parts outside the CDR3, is DSGVTQTPKHLITATGQRVTLRCSPRSGDLSVYWYQQSLDQGLQFLIQYYNGEERAKGNILERFSAQQFPDLHSELNLSSLELGDSALYFCASSVDINQPQHFGDGTRLSIL.

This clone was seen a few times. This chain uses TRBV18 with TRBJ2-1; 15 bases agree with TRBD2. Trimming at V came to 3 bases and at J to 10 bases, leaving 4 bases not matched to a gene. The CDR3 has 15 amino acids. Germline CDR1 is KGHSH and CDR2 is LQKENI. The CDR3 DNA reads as TGTGCCAGCTCACCCGCGGGACTAGCGGGAGGAGAGCAGTTCTTC. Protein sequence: CASSPAGLAGGEQFF.

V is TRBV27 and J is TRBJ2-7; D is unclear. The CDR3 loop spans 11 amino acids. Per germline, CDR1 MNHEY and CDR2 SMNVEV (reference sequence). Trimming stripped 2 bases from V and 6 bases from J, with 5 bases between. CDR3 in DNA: TGTGCCAGCAGTTTAGGCTCCGAGCAGTACTTC. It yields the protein CASSLGSEQYF.

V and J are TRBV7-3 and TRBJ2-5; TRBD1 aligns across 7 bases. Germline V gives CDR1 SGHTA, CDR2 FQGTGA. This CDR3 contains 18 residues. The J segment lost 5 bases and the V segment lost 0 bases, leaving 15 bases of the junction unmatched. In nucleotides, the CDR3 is TGTGCCAGCAGCTTAACGCCCAGAGGGACAGCCGTAACGGAGACCCAGTACTTC. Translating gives CASSLTPRGTAVTETQYF.